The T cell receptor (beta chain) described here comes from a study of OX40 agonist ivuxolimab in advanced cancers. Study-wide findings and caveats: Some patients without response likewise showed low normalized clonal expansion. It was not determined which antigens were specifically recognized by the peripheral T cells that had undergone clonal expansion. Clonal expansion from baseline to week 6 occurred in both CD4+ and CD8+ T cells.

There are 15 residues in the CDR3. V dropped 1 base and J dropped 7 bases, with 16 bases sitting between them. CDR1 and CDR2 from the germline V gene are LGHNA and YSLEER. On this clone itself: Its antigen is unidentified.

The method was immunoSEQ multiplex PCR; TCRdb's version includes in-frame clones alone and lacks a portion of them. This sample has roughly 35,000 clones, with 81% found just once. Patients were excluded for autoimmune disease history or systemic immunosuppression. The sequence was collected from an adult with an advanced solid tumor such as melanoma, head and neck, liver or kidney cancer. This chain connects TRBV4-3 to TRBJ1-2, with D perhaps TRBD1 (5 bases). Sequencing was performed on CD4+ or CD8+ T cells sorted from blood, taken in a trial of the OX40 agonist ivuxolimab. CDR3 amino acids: CASSQVLEGWAGYTF. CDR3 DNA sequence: TGCGCCAGCAGCCAAGTGTTGGAGGGGTGGGCTGGCTACACCTTC.